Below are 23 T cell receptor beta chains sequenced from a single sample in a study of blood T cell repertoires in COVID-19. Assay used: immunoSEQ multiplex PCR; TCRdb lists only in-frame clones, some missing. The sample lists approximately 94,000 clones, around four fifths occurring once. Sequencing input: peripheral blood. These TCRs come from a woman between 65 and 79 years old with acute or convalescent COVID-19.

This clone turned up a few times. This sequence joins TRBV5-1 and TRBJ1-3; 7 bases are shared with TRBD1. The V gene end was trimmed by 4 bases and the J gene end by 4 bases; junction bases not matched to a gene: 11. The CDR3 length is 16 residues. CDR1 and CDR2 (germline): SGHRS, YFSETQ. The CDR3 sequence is CASSPVGQANGNTIYF. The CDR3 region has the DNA TGCGCCAGCAGCCCCGTAGGACAGGCTAACGGAAACACCATATATTTT. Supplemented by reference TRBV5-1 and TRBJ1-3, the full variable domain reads KAGVTQTPRYLIKTRGQQVTLSCSPISGHRSVSWYQQTPGQGLQFLFEYFSETQRNKGNFPGRFSGRQFSNSRSEMNVSTLELGDSALYLCASSPVGQANGNTIYFGEGSWLTVV.

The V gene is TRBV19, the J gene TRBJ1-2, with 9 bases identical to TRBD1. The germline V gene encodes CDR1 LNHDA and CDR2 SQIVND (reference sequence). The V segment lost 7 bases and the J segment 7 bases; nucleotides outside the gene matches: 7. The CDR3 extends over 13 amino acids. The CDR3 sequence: CASTGTGTFGYTF. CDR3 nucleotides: TGTGCCAGTACCGGGACAGGGACCTTTGGCTACACCTTC.

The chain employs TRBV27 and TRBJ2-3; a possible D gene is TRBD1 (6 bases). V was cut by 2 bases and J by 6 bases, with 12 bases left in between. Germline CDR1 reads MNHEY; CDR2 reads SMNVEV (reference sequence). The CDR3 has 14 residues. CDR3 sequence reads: CASSLRTRGDTQYF. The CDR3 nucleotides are TGTGCCAGCAGTTTACGTACGAGGGGGGATACGCAGTATTTT.

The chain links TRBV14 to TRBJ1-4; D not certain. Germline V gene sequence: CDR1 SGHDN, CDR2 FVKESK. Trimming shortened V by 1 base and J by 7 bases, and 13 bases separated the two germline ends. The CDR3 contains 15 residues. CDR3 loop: CASSQGIGRSEKLFF. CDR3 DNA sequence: TGTGCCAGCAGCCAAGGTATAGGGAGGAGTGAAAAACTGTTTTTT.

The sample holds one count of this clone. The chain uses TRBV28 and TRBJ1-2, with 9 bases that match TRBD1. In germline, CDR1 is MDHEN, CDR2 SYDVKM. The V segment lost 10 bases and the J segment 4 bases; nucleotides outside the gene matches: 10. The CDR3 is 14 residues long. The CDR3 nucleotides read TGTGCCACCATAACCGGGACAGGGATCTATGGCTACACCTTC. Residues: CATITGTGIYGYTF.

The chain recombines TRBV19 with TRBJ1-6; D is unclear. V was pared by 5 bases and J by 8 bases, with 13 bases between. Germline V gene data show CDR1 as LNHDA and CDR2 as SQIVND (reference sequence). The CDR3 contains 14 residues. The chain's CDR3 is CASSPRQADSPLHF. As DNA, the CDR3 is TGTGCCAGTAGTCCAAGGCAGGCCGATTCACCCCTCCACTTT.

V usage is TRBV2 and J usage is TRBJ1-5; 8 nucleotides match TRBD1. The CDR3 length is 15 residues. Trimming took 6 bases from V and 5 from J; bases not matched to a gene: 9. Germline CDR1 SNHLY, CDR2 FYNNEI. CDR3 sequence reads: CASRGGGQVHQPQHF. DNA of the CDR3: TGTGCCAGCAGGGGTGGGGGACAGGTCCATCAGCCCCAGCATTTT.

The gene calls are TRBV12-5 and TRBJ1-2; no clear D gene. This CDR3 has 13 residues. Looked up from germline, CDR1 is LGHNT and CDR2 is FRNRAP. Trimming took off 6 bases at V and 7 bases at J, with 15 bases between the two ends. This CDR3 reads CASGPGTMVGYTF. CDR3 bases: TGTGCTAGTGGCCCGGGAACTATGGTTGGCTACACCTTC.

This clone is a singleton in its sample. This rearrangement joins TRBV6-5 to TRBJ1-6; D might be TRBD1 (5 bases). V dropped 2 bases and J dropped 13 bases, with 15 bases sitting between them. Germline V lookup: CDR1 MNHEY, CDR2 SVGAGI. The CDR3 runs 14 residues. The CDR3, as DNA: TGTGCCAGCAGTTACGGGCAGGGCAAGGGTCCCCTCCACTTT. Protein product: CASSYGQGKGPLHF.

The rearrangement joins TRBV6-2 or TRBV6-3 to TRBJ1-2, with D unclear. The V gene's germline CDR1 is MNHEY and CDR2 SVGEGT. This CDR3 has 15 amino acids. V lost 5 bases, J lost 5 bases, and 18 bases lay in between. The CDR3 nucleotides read TGTGCCAGCAGTAGTACACAGAATTTCAAGTATGGCTACACCTTC. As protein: CASSSTQNFKYGYTF.

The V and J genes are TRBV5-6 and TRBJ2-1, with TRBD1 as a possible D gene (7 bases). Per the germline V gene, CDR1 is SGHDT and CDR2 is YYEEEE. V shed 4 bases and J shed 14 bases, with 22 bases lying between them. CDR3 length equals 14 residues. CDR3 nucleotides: TGTGCCAGCAGCCCCATTGGGTCGGAGGGGGCTGAGTTCTTC. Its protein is CASSPIGSEGAEFF.

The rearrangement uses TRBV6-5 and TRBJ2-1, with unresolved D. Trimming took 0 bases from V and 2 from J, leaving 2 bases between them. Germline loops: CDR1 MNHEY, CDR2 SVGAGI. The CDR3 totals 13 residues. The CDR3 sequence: CASSYSTYNEQFF. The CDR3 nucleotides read TGTGCCAGCAGTTACTCTACCTACAATGAGCAGTTCTTC.

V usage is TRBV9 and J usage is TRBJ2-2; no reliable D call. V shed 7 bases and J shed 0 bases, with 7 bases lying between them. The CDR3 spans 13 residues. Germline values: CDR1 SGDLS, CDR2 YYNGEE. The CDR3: CASGWPNTGELFF. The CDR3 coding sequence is TGTGCCAGCGGTTGGCCGAACACCGGGGAGCTGTTTTTT.

DNA for the CDR3: TGTGCCAGCAGTTCGTCGGGACAGGGGGAGGTTGGCTACACCTTC. It is translated as CASSSSGQGEVGYTF. The chain joins TRBV6-5 to TRBJ1-2, with 11 bases aligning to TRBD1. The germline V gene encodes CDR1 MNHEY and CDR2 SVGAGI. The CDR3 loop spans 15 amino acids. V dropped 4 bases and J dropped 7; count of bases not matched to a gene: 8.

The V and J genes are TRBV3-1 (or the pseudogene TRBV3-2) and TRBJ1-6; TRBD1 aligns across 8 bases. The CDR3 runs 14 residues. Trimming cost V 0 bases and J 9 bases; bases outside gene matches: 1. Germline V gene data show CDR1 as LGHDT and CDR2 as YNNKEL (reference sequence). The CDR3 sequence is CASSQDRGLSPLHF. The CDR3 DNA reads TGTGCCAGCAGCCAAGACAGGGGGCTTTCACCCCTCCACTTT.

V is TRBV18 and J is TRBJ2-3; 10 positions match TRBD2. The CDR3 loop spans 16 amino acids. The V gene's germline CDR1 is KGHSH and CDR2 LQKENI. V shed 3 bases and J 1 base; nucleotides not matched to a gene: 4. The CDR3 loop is CASSPLGLAGTDTQYF. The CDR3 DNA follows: TGTGCCAGCTCACCTCTCGGACTAGCGGGCACAGATACGCAGTATTTT.

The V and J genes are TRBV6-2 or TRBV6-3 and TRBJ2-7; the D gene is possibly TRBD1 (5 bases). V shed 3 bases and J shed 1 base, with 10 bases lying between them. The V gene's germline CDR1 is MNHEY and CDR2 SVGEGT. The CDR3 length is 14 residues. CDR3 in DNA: TGTGCCAGCAGTTATGACCAGGGTTCCTACGAGCAGTACGTC. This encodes CASSYDQGSYEQYV.

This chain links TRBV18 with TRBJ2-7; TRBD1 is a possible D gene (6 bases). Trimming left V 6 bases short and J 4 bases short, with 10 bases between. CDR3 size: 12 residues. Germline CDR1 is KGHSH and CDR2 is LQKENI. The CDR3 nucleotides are TGTGCCAGCTCTCTGGACAGTTACGAGCAGTACGTC. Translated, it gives CASSLDSYEQYV.

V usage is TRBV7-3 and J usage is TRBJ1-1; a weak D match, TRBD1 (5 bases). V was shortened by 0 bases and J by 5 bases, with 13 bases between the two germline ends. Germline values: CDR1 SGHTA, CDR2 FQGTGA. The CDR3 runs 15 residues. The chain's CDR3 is CASSLTRAIETEAFF. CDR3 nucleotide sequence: TGTGCCAGCAGCTTAACCAGGGCGATAGAAACTGAAGCTTTCTTT.

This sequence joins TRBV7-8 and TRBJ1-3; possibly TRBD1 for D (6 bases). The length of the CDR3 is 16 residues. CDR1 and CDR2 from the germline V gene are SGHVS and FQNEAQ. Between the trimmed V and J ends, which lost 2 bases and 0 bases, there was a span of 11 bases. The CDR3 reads CASSLTGGSSGNTIYF. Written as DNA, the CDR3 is TGTGCCAGCAGCTTAACGGGGGGCAGCTCTGGAAACACCATATATTTT.

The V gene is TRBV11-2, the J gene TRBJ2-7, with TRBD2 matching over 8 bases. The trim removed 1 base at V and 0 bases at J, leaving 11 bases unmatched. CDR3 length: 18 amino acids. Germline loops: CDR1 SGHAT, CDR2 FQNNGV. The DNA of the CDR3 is TGTGCCAGCAGCTTAGGTTTCACTAGCGGCATAACCTCCTACGAGCAGTACTTC. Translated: CASSLGFTSGITSYEQYF.

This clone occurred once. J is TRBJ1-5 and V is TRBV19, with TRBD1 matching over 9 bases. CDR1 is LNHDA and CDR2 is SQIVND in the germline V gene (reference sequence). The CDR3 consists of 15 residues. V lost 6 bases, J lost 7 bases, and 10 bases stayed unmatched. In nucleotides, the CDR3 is TGTGCCAGTAGAAGGGACAGGGATGACGAACAGCCCCAGCATTTT. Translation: CASRRDRDDEQPQHF.

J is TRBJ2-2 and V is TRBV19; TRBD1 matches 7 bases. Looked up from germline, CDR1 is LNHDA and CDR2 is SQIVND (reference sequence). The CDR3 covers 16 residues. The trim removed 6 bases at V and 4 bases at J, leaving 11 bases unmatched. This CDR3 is CASRGLTGLITGELFF. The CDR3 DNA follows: TGTGCCAGTAGGGGTTTGACAGGGCTAATCACCGGGGAGCTGTTTTTT.